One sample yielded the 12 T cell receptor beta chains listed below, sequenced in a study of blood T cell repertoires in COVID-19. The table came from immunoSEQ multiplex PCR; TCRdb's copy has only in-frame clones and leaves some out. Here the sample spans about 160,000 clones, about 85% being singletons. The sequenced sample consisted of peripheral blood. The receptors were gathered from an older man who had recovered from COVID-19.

The CDR3 DNA reads as TGTGCCAGCAGTCGCCCGTTCGGACAGAGATATAGCAATCAGCCCCAGCATTTT. Its translation is CASSRPFGQRYSNQPQHF. This chain joins TRBV28 and TRBJ1-5, with a tentative D call TRBD1 (6 bases). The CDR3 totals 18 residues. Germline V gives CDR1 MDHEN, CDR2 SYDVKM. V was cut by 5 bases and J by 0 bases, with 20 bases left in between. Combining the CDR3 with reference TRBV28 and TRBJ1-5 gives the whole variable domain DVKVTQSSRYLVKRTGEKVFLECVQDMDHENMFWYRQDPGLGLRLIYFSYDVKMKEKGDIPEGYSVSREKKERFSLILESASTNQTSMYLCASSRPFGQRYSNQPQHFGDGTRLSIL.

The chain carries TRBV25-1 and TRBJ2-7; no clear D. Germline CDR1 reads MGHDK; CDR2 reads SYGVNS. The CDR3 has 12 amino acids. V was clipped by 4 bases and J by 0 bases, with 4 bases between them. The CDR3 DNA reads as TGTGCCAGCAGTGCGAGCTCCTACGAGCAGTACTTC. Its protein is CASSASSYEQYF.

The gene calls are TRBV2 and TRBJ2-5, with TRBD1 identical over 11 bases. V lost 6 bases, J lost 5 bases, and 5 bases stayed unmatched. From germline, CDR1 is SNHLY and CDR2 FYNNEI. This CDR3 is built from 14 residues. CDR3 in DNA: TGTGCCAGCAGCCTGGACAGGGGGCATGAGACCCAGTACTTC. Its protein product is CASSLDRGHETQYF.

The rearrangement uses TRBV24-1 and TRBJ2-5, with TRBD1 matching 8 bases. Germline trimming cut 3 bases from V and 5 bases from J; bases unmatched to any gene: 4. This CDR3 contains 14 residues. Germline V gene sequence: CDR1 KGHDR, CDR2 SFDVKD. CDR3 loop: CATSDRQGRETQYF. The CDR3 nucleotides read TGTGCCACCAGTGATCGACAGGGGAGGGAGACCCAGTACTTC.

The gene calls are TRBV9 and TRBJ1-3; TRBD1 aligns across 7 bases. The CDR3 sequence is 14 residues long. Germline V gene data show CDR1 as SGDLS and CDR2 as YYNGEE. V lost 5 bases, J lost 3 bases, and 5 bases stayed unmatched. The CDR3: CASSDRDGGNTIYF. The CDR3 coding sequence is TGTGCCAGCAGTGACAGGGATGGTGGAAACACCATATATTTT.

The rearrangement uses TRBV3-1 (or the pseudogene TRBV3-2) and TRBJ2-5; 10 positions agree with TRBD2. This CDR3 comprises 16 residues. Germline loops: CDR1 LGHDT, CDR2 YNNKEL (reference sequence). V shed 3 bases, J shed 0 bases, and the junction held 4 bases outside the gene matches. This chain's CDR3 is CASSQPGLAHQETQYF. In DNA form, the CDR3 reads TGTGCCAGCAGCCAGCCGGGACTAGCGCACCAAGAGACCCAGTACTTC.

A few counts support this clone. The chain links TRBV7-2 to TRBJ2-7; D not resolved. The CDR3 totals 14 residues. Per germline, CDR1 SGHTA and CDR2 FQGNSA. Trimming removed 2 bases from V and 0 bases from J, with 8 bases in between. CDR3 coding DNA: TGTGCCAGCAGCTTATCCAGTTCCTCCTACGAGCAGTACTTC. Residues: CASSLSSSSYEQYF. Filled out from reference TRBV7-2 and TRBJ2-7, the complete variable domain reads GAGVSQSPSNKVTEKGKDVELRCDPISGHTALYWYRQSLGQGLEFLIYFQGNSAPDKSGLPSDRFSAERTGGSVSTLTIQRTQQEDSAVYLCASSLSSSSYEQYFGPGTRLTVT.

CDR3 loop: CASSQTSGISYEQYF. CDR3 nucleotides: TGCGCCAGCAGCCAAACTAGCGGGATCTCCTACGAGCAGTACTTC. J is TRBJ2-7 and V is TRBV4-1, with 10 bases identical to TRBD2. Germline V lookup: CDR1 MGHRA, CDR2 YSYEKL. Trimming cost V 2 bases and J 0 bases; bases outside gene matches: 1. The CDR3 totals 15 residues.

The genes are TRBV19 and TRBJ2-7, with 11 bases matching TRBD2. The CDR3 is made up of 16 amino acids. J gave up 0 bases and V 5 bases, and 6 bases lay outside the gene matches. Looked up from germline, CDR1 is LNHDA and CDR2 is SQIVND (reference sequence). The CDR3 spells CASSDVAGGGSYEQYF. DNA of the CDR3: TGTGCCAGTAGTGACGTAGCGGGAGGGGGCTCCTACGAGCAGTACTTC.

CDR3 region: CASSRLGTSWQETQYF. CDR3 bases: TGTGCCAGCAGCCGCCTAGGGACTAGCTGGCAAGAGACCCAGTACTTC. The chain couples TRBV5-8 to TRBJ2-5; 9 positions match TRBD2. The CDR3 loop spans 16 amino acids. Germline-derived CDR1 and CDR2 are SGHTS and YDEGEE. V shed 4 bases and J 2 bases; nucleotides not matched to a gene: 9.

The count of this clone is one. CDR3 region: CASSELTGASPLHF. Here the CDR3 DNA reads TGTGCCAGCAGTGAATTAACAGGGGCTTCACCCCTCCACTTT. The J gene is TRBJ1-6, the V gene TRBV2; 7 nucleotides match TRBD1. Germline loops: CDR1 SNHLY, CDR2 FYNNEI. The CDR3 extends over 14 amino acids. After removal of 2 bases from V and 9 bases from J, the junction contained 4 bases not matched to a gene.

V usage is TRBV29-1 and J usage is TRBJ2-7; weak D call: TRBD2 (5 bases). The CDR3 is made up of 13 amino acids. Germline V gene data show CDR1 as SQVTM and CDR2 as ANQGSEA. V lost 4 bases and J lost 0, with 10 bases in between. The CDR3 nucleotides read TGCAGCGTTGGGGAGTTCCTCTCCTACGAGCAGTACTTC. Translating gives CSVGEFLSYEQYF.